Each of the 31 T cell receptor beta chains below was sequenced from the same sample in a study of cytomegalovirus exposure and HLA in healthy donors. PCR used 60 Vbeta primers and 13 Jbeta primers. Sequenced by immunoSEQ multiplex PCR; TCRdb stores in-frame clones only, minus some. This sample yields under 250,000 clones, of which roughly 78% are seen a single time; about 0.47% belongs to the top ten. Material for sequencing was PBMCs. The receptors derive from a boy between 10 and 17 years old in good health and CMV-seronegative.

CDR3 coding DNA: TGTGCCAGCAGCCCTAGGACAGTGAACACCGGGGAGCTGTTTTTT. Translation: CASSPRTVNTGELFF. The rearrangement links TRBV27 to TRBJ2-2, with D perhaps matching TRBD1 (6 bases). With 6 bases removed from V and 1 base from J, the gap between germline ends came to 12 bases. The CDR3 spans 15 residues. Looked up from germline, CDR1 is MNHEY and CDR2 is SMNVEV (reference sequence).

The rearrangement links TRBV6-4 to TRBJ2-1; 8 bases are shared with TRBD2. This CDR3 has 13 amino acids. V was pared by 5 bases and J by 9 bases, with 6 bases of the junction left unmatched. The germline V gene has CDR1 MRHNA and CDR2 SNTAGT. The DNA for the CDR3 is TGTGCCAGCAGTAGTCGGGAGGGCCGTGAGCAGTTCTTC. The encoded protein is CASSSREGREQFF.

This clone was counted a few times. The genes are TRBV6-1 and TRBJ2-7, with 8 bases fitting TRBD1. The CDR3 sequence is 14 residues long. Germline loops: CDR1 MNHNS, CDR2 SASEGT. V dropped 6 bases and J dropped 1; count of bases not matched to a gene: 5. The CDR3 DNA is TGTGCCAGCAGGACCCGGGACAGGTCCTACGAGCAGTACTTC. Translating gives CASRTRDRSYEQYF.

The genes are TRBV6-4 and TRBJ1-6; D remains unclear. Trimming stripped 3 bases from V and 10 bases from J, with 10 bases between. The CDR3 runs to 13 residues. Looked up from germline, CDR1 is MRHNA and CDR2 is SNTAGT. CDR3 loop: CASSEKAESPLHF. The CDR3 coding sequence is TGTGCCAGCAGTGAAAAAGCGGAATCACCCCTCCACTTT.

This clone was seen a few times. V is TRBV5-5 and J is TRBJ1-5, with D perhaps matching TRBD1 (6 bases). The CDR3 extends over 14 amino acids. The germline CDR1 and CDR2 sequences are SGHKS and YYEKEE (reference sequence). Trimming took 1 base from V and 9 from J, leaving 14 bases between them. The CDR3 nucleotides read TGTGCCAGCAGCTTGCTACAGGGTTCTGGGCCCCAGCATTTT. Encoded protein: CASSLLQGSGPQHF.

The chain joins TRBV30 to TRBJ1-2; a possible D gene is TRBD1 (6 bases). Looked up from germline, CDR1 is GTSNPN and CDR2 is SVGIG (reference sequence). V lost 4 bases and J 2 bases, leaving 11 bases between the germline ends. The CDR3 sequence is 13 residues long. For the CDR3, the DNA is TGTGCCTGGATCGGGACACCGAACTATGGCTACACCTTC. Protein sequence: CAWIGTPNYGYTF.

The gene calls are TRBV27 and TRBJ1-2, with D unclear. Germline V gene data show CDR1 as MNHEY and CDR2 as SMNVEV (reference sequence). The CDR3 consists of 15 residues. V was trimmed by 5 bases and J by 4 bases, leaving 17 bases between them. CDR3 nucleotide sequence: TGTGCCAGCAGTCCCTTTGACGGGGAGATCTATGGCTACACCTTC. This codes for CASSPFDGEIYGYTF.

The chain employs TRBV11-3 and TRBJ2-1; D is perhaps TRBD1 (6 bases). The ends were cut back, 5 bases at V and 8 bases at J, with 10 bases in the middle. Germline V gene data show CDR1 as SGHNT and CDR2 as YENEEA. This CDR3 region has 12 residues. The CDR3 reads CASSRKGDEQFF. The CDR3 DNA sequence: TGTGCCAGCAGCCGAAAGGGGGATGAGCAGTTCTTC.

The rearrangement uses TRBV7-9 and TRBJ1-2; tentative D call: TRBD1 (6 bases). Trimming took off 2 bases at V and 8 bases at J, with 21 bases between the two ends. The CDR3 spans 16 residues. Per germline, CDR1 SEHNR and CDR2 FQNEAQ (reference sequence). CDR3: CASSLWYRDPTRGYTF. CDR3 in DNA: TGTGCCAGCAGCTTATGGTACAGGGACCCTACGAGGGGCTACACCTTC. Drawing the rest from reference TRBV7-9 and TRBJ1-2, the complete variable domain is DTGVSQNPRHKITKRGQNVTFRCDPISEHNRLYWYRQTLGQGPEFLTYFQNEAQLEKSRLLSDRFSAERPKGSFSTLEIQRTEQGDSAMYLCASSLWYRDPTRGYTFGSGTRLTVV.

This clone appeared a few times. This rearrangement joins TRBV5-1 to TRBJ2-7; 7 nucleotides align to TRBD2. The V gene end was trimmed by 3 bases and the J gene end by 2 bases; junction bases not matched to a gene: 8. The CDR3 extends over 15 amino acids. In germline, CDR1 is SGHRS, CDR2 YFSETQ. The CDR3 bases are TGCGCCAGCAGCTCGGGGGAGGGTGTAGCCTACGAGCAGTACTTC. It yields the protein CASSSGEGVAYEQYF.

The chain couples TRBV29-1 to TRBJ2-5; TRBD1 might be the D (7 bases). Germline lookup yields CDR1 SQVTM and CDR2 ANQGSEA. Trimming removed 6 bases at V and 5 bases at J, with 19 bases between. The CDR3 contains 14 residues. The CDR3 spells CSVGTEEGWETQYF. The DNA for the CDR3 is TGCAGCGTAGGGACAGAGGAGGGCTGGGAGACCCAGTACTTC.

This clone came up a few times. The CDR3 coding sequence is TGCGCCAGCAGCTTGCCCTCCGTGGGACAAATGAACACTGAAGCTTTCTTT. The encoded protein is CASSLPSVGQMNTEAFF. This chain links TRBV5-1 with TRBJ1-1; D possibly corresponds to TRBD1 (6 bases). This CDR3 region has 17 residues. Per germline, CDR1 SGHRS and CDR2 YFSETQ. V lost 1 base, J lost 0 bases, and 16 bases lay in between.

Worth noting for this clone: Relative to the germline gene, one junction end is altered; a read error may explain this. In DNA, the CDR3 is TGTGCCAGCACCTTAGCAAACCGACAGGATCAGCCCCAGCATTTT. This encodes CASTLANRQDQPQHF. V and J are TRBV7-9 and TRBJ1-5; D might be TRBD1 (6 bases). This CDR3 region has 15 residues. Germline V gene data show CDR1 as SEHNR and CDR2 as FQNEAQ (reference sequence).

The V gene is TRBV27, the J gene TRBJ1-2, with 8 bases matching TRBD1. Trimming cost V 5 bases and J 2 bases; bases outside gene matches: 4. This CDR3 is built from 14 residues. CDR1 and CDR2 (germline): MNHEY, SMNVEV (reference sequence). Written as DNA, the CDR3 is TGTGCCAGCAGTCCTTGGACAGGGAACTATGGCTACACCTTC. Residues: CASSPWTGNYGYTF.

This chain joins TRBV5-4 and TRBJ2-3, with TRBD1 matching 9 bases. This CDR3 has 16 residues. The germline CDR1 and CDR2 sequences are SGHNT and YYREEE (reference sequence). Trimming cost V 4 bases and J 0 bases; bases outside gene matches: 6. The CDR3 here is CASSRAGQGSTDTQYF. DNA of the CDR3: TGTGCCAGCAGCCGTGCGGGACAGGGTAGCACAGATACGCAGTATTTT.

The gene calls are TRBV4-1 and TRBJ2-5; D is possibly TRBD1 (6 bases). The V end was cut by 1 base, the J end by 2 bases, with 14 bases between. Looked up from germline, CDR1 is MGHRA and CDR2 is YSYEKL. The CDR3 is 16 amino acids. CDR3 coding DNA: TGCGCCAGCAGCCAAGGGTTGGGGGCAGCGCAAGAGACCCAGTACTTC. It codes for CASSQGLGAAQETQYF.

The V gene is TRBV25-1, the J gene TRBJ2-5; 7 positions agree with TRBD1. V shed 10 bases and J 5 bases; nucleotides not matched to a gene: 13. In germline, CDR1 is MGHDK, CDR2 SYGVNS. The CDR3 totals 14 residues. Here the CDR3 reads CATDGPDRMETQYF. For the CDR3, the DNA is TGTGCCACCGACGGCCCGGACAGGATGGAGACCCAGTACTTC.

This sequence joins TRBV2 and TRBJ2-7; D remains unclear. The CDR3 loop spans 12 amino acids. The V gene's germline CDR1 is SNHLY and CDR2 FYNNEI. Trimming left V 2 bases short and J 4 bases short, with 6 bases between. The DNA for the CDR3 is TGTGCCAGCAGTGAAACCAGGTACGAGCAGTACTTC. This encodes CASSETRYEQYF.

CDR3 loop: CAWRGDNYEQYF. The CDR3 bases are TGTGCCTGGAGGGGGGACAACTACGAGCAGTACTTC. The chain recombines TRBV30 with TRBJ2-7; possibly TRBD1 for D (6 bases). The CDR3 spans 12 residues. The germline gives CDR1 GTSNPN, CDR2 SVGIG (reference sequence). Trimming removed 3 bases at V and 3 bases at J, with 9 bases between.

The CDR3 region is CASSSGTSQSPYEQYF. The CDR3 nucleotides read TGTGCCAGCAGCTCAGGGACTTCCCAATCCCCGTACGAGCAGTACTTC. The chain carries TRBV7-2 and TRBJ2-7; possibly TRBD2 for D (6 bases). The germline V gene encodes CDR1 SGHTA and CDR2 FQGNSA. This CDR3 spans 16 amino acids. The V end lost 4 bases, the J end lost 4 bases, and 20 bases lay between the germline ends.

V usage is TRBV5-1 and J usage is TRBJ2-2; unclear D gene. The CDR3 consists of 13 residues. Trimming cost V 0 bases and J 4 bases, with 4 bases left between them. The germline V gene encodes CDR1 SGHRS and CDR2 YFSETQ. CDR3 coding DNA: TGCGCCAGCAGCTTGGCGCGCACCGGGGAGCTGTTTTTT. Encoded protein: CASSLARTGELFF.

This clone was detected only once. The rearrangement links TRBV7-8 to TRBJ2-2; D not certain. The germline gives CDR1 SGHVS, CDR2 FQNEAQ. The V gene lost 2 bases and the J gene lost 2 bases, with 12 bases spanning the gap. The CDR3 covers 16 residues. The CDR3 nucleotides are TGTGCCAGCAGCTTACATCTGACATTTAACACCGGGGAGCTGTTTTTT. It codes for CASSLHLTFNTGELFF.

The chain has TRBV10-1 and TRBJ2-7, with a tentative D call TRBD2 (6 bases). This CDR3 is built from 14 residues. Germline V gene lookup returns CDR1 WNHNN and CDR2 SYGVQD (reference sequence). The V gene lost 5 bases and the J gene lost 6 bases, with 17 bases spanning the gap. The DNA of the CDR3 is TGCGCCAGCAGTAGCGGGCCGACTCCCTCCGAGCAGTACTTC. Protein: CASSSGPTPSEQYF.

The rearrangement uses TRBV29-1 and TRBJ2-1, with D maybe TRBD1 (6 bases). The CDR3 length is 12 residues. V was clipped by 5 bases and J by 4 bases, with 9 bases between them. Germline CDR1 SQVTM, CDR2 ANQGSEA. The CDR3 sequence: CSVQGLYNEQFF. The DNA for the CDR3 is TGCAGCGTTCAGGGGCTGTACAATGAGCAGTTCTTC.

The chain carries TRBV19 and TRBJ2-2, with 10 bases that match TRBD1. CDR3 size: 16 residues. Germline CDR1 is LNHDA and CDR2 is SQIVND (reference sequence). V lost 5 bases, J lost 6 bases, and 9 bases stayed unmatched. The CDR3 coding sequence is TGTGCCAGTAGTCCCCAGGACAGGGGGAGATCCGGGGAGCTGTTTTTT. Translating it yields CASSPQDRGRSGELFF.

The chain carries TRBV27 and TRBJ1-1; D ambiguous. V was trimmed by 7 bases and J by 3 bases, leaving 12 bases between them. The germline CDR1 and CDR2 sequences are MNHEY and SMNVEV (reference sequence). This CDR3 contains 13 residues. The CDR3 loop is CASMVDSYTEAFF. The CDR3 nucleotides are TGTGCCAGCATGGTCGACTCCTACACTGAAGCTTTCTTT.

The chain combines TRBV5-8 with TRBJ2-5; possible D gene TRBD2, 7 bases. The CDR3 length is 16 residues. Trimming shortened V by 0 bases and J by 4 bases, and 16 bases separated the two germline ends. Germline CDR1 reads SGHTS; CDR2 reads YDEGEE. CDR3 in amino acids: CASSLVYGGGGETQYF. As DNA, the CDR3 is TGTGCCAGCAGCTTGGTGTATGGGGGGGGCGGAGAGACCCAGTACTTC.

V is TRBV5-8 and J is TRBJ1-3; 10 bases are a match to TRBD1. The V gene end was trimmed by 4 bases and the J gene end by 8 bases; junction bases not matched to a gene: 6. The CDR3 sequence is 14 residues long. CDR1 and CDR2 (germline): SGHTS, YDEGEE. The CDR3 DNA reads as TGTGCCAGCAGCCCCGGGACAGGGGAAGACACCATATATTTT. It translates to CASSPGTGEDTIYF.

The DNA of the CDR3 is TGTGCCAGCAGGGTAGGGACATCTCCCTCCTACGAGCAGTACTTC. It yields the protein CASRVGTSPSYEQYF. The chain couples TRBV11-3 to TRBJ2-7; tentative D call: TRBD1 (6 bases). Germline lookup yields CDR1 SGHNT and CDR2 YENEEA. This CDR3 region has 15 residues. The V and J ends lost 6 bases and 0 bases respectively, with 15 bases between them.

The V call is TRBV5-1, the J call TRBJ2-7; 11 bases are a match to TRBD2. This CDR3 has 14 residues. CDR1 is SGHRS, CDR2 YFSETQ, per germline. V shed 2 bases and J 7 bases; nucleotides not matched to a gene: 5. CDR3 coding DNA: TGCGCCAGCAGCTTTAGCGGGGGGGAAAGGGAGCAGTACTTC. It yields the protein CASSFSGGEREQYF.

This clone was found a few times. V and J are TRBV19 and TRBJ1-2; D not certain. Trimming pared 7 bases from V and 7 bases from J, leaving 16 bases between. The CDR3 contains 13 residues. Germline V lookup: CDR1 LNHDA, CDR2 SQIVND (reference sequence). CDR3 DNA sequence: TGTGCCAGTACCTCTGAGGTGTCGGGTGGCTACACCTTC. This codes for CASTSEVSGGYTF.